The table lists the clone carrying this T cell receptor beta chain with a few counts. Its antigen is not identified. CDR3 length: 16 amino acids. Trimming left V 7 bases short and J 1 base short, with 18 bases between. Germline CDR1 and CDR2: MNHEY and SMNVEV (reference sequence). TCRdb redid the calling of the reads with MiXCR, one entry per CDR3 protein. The table has about 830,000 distinct CDR3 sequences, approximately 32% seen once; the top ten hold 12%. This entry is derived from a study of T cell repertoires in cytomegalovirus infection. Overall study context: Well-studied HLA-B-restricted CMV epitopes were used in the study alongside recently identified HLA-C-restricted ones. The public TCR beta signatures pointed to both CMV infection and matching HLA type. Broader study findings: Ex vivo responses were dominated by HLA-C-restricted CMV-specific TCR beta clonotypes.

The sample was cultured CD8+ T cells from PBMCs, taken from culture after CMV antigen stimulation. V usage is TRBV27 and J usage is TRBJ2-3; possibly TRBD1 for D (5 bases). The receptor was derived from a human donor in good health (CMV status not recorded). Some clones in this sample may be carry-over from other donors' samples. The CDR3 is CASTPLLGDGTDTQYF. The DNA of the CDR3 is TGTGCCAGCACCCCCCTTTTAGGGGATGGCACAGATACGCAGTATTTT.